The clone carrying this T cell receptor (beta chain) was counted many times. What it binds is not known. The V and J ends lost 1 base and 0 bases, in that order; junction bases with no gene match: 0. The CDR3 extends over 14 amino acids. Germline V gives CDR1 DFQATT, CDR2 SNEGSKA (reference sequence). Via MiXCR, TCRdb re-called the RT-PCR reads, giving one row per CDR3 protein. The profile shows 750,000 to 850,000 distinct CDR3 sequences, 15% to 20% of them singletons. This sample is drawn from a study of response to subunit inactivated influenza vaccine. Findings of the study overall: The authors proposed limited new T cell recruitment per seasonal influenza vaccination.

The J gene is TRBJ1-3, the V gene TRBV20-1, with 7 bases lining up with TRBD1. This TCR was sampled from a man in his fifties or sixties who received an inactivated influenza vaccine. This sample comprised PBMCs from blood, obtained 4 to 6 days after vaccination. This CDR3 is CSARAGGSGNTIYF. The CDR3, as DNA: TGCAGTGCTAGAGCAGGGGGCTCTGGAAACACCATATATTTT.